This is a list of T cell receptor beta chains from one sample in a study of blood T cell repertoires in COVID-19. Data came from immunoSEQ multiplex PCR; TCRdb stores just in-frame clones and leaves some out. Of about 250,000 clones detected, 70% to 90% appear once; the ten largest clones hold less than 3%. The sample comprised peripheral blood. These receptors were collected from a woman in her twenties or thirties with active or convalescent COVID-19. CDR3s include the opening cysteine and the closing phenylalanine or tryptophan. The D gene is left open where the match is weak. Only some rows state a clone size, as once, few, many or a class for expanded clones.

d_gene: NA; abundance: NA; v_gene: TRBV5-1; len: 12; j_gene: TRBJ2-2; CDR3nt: TGCGCCAGCAGCTTCTCCGGCGGGGAGCTGTTTTTT; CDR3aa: CASSFSGGELFF
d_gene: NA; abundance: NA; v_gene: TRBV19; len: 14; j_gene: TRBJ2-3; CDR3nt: TGTGCCAGTAGTCCCATGACTAGCACAGATACGCAGTATTTT; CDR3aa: CASSPMTSTDTQYF
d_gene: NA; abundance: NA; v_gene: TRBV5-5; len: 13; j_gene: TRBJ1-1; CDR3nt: TGTGCCAGCAGCCGACAGGTGAACACTGAAGCTTTCTTT; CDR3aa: CASSRQVNTEAFF
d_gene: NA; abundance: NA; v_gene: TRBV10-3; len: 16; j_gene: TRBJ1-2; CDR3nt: TGTGCCATCAGTGAGCCCGCAGGGGCCACCTCGGGGGGCTACACCTTC; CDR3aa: CAISEPAGATSGGYTF
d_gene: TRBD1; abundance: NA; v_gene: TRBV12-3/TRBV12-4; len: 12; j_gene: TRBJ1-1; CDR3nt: TGTGCCAGCAGCGGACAGGTCACTGAAGCTTTCTTT; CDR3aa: CASSGQVTEAFF
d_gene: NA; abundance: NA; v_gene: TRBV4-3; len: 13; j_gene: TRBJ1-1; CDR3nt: TGCGCCAGCAGCCGAGACTGGGCTTCTGAAGCTTTCTTT; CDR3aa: CASSRDWASEAFF
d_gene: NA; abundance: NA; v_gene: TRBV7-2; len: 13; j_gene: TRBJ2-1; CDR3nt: TGTGCCAGCAGCCGCTTGGGGCGCAATGAGCAGTTCTTC; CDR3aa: CASSRLGRNEQFF
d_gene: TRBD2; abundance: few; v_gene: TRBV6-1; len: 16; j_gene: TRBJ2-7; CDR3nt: TGTGCCAGCAGTGAAGCGGCACTAGCGGGGGCCTACGAGCAGTACTTC; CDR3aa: CASSEAALAGAYEQYF
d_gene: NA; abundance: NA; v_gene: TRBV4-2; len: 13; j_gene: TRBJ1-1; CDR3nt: TGTGCCAGCAGCTACGAACGAGGAGATGAAGCTTTCTTT; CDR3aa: CASSYERGDEAFF
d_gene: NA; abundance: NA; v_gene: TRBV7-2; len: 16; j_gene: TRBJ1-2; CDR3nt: TGTGCCAGCAGCTTAAGTCCCAAAGACTCTAACTATGGCTACACCTTC; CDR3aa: CASSLSPKDSNYGYTF
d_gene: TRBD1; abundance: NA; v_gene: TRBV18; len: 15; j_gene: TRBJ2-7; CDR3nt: TGTGCCAGCTCACCAAGGGGACAGAAAACCTACGAGCAGTACTTC; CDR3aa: CASSPRGQKTYEQYF
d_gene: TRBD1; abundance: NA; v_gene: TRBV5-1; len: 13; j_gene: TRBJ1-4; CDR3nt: TGCGCCAGCAGCGATCCGGGACAGGGAAAACTGTTTTTT; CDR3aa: CASSDPGQGKLFF
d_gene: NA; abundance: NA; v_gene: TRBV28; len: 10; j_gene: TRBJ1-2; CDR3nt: TGTGCCAGCGGCTTCGGGGGAGTAACCTTC; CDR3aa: CASGFGGVTF
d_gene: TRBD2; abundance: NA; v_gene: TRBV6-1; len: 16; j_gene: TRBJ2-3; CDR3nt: TGTGCCAGCAGTGTTCTCGGCGGGGGGGCCTCAGATACGCAGTATTTT; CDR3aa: CASSVLGGGASDTQYF
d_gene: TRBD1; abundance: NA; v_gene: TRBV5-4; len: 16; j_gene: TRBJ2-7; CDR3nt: TGTGCCAGCAGCCGAGGATTGTGGGACAGGGGATCCGAGCAGTACTTC; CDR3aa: CASSRGLWDRGSEQYF
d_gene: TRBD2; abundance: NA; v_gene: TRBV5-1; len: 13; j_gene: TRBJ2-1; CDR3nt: TGCGCCAGCAGCAAGGGACTAGTTAATGAGCAGTTCTTC; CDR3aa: CASSKGLVNEQFF
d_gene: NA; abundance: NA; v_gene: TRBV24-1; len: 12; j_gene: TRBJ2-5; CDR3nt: TGTGCCACCAGTGATTTCGGAGAGACCCAGTACTTC; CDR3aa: CATSDFGETQYF
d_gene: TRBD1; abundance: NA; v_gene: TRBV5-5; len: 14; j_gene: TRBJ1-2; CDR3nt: TGTGCCAGCAGCCGGGACAGAGGAGGCTATGGCTACACCTTC; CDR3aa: CASSRDRGGYGYTF
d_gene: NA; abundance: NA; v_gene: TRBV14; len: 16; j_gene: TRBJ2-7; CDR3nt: TGTGCCAGCAGCCGTAGGGACAACTTTCCTCCCTACGAGCAGTACTTC; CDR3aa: CASSRRDNFPPYEQYF
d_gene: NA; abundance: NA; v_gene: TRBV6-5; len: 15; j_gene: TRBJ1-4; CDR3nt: TGTGCCAGCAGTTACTCGGGAGGTATCGGCGAAAAACTGTTTTTT; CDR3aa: CASSYSGGIGEKLFF
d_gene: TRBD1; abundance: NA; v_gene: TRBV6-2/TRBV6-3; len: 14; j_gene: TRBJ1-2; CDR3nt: TGTGCCAGCAGCCCTCCTCAAGGGGGCCGGGGCTACACCTTC; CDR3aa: CASSPPQGGRGYTF
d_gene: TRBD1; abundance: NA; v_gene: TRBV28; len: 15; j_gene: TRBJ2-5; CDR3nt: TGTGCCAGCAGTTCCCAGACAGGGGTTCAAGAGACCCAGTACTTC; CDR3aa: CASSSQTGVQETQYF
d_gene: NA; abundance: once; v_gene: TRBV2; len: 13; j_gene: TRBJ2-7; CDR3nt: TGTGCCAGCAGTGAAGCGCGCACCTACGAGCAGTACTTC; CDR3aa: CASSEARTYEQYF
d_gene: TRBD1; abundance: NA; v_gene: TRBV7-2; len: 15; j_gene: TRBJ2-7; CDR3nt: TGTGCCAGCAGCCCCGTCCCGGGACAGACCTACGAGCAGTACTTC; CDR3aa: CASSPVPGQTYEQYF
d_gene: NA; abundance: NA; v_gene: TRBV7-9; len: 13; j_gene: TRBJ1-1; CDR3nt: TGTGCCAGCAGCTTCGTAGCAGACACTGAAGCTTTCTTT; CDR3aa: CASSFVADTEAFF
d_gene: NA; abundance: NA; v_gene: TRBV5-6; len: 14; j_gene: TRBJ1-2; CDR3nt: TGTGCCAGCAGCTTATCGGGGGTTAACTATGGCTACACCTTC; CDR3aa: CASSLSGVNYGYTF
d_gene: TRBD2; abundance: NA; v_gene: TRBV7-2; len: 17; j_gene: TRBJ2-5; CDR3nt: TGTGCCAGCAGCTTCGCTAGCGGGGGCATTAGGGGGGAGACCCAGTACTTC; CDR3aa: CASSFASGGIRGETQYF
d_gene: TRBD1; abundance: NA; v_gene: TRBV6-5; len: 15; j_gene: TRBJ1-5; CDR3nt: TGTGCCAGCAGGTCGGACAGGGGGCCCAATCAGCCCCAGCATTTT; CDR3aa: CASRSDRGPNQPQHF
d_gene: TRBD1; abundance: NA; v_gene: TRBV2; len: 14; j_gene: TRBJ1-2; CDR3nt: TGTGCCAGCGGGGGACAGGGCGGAAACTATGGCTACACCTTC; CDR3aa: CASGGQGGNYGYTF
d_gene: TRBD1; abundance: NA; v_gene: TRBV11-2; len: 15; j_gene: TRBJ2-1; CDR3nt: TGTGCCAGCAGCCCACCGGACAGGTCCTACAATGAGCAGTTCTTC; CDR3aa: CASSPPDRSYNEQFF
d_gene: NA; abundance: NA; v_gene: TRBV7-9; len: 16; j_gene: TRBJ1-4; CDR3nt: TGTGCCAGCAGCTTAGCCTCTGTTGGCCCAAATGAAAAACTGTTTTTT; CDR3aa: CASSLASVGPNEKLFF
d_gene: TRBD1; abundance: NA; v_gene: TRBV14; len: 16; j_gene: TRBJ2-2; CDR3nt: TGTGCCAGCAGCCCAAGACAGGGGCATTTGACCGGGGAGCTGTTTTTT; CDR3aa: CASSPRQGHLTGELFF
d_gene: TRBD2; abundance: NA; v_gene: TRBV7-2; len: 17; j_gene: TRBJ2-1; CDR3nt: TGTGCCAGCAGCCTCCATCACCTAGCGGGGGGGAACAATGAGCAGTTCTTC; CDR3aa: CASSLHHLAGGNNEQFF
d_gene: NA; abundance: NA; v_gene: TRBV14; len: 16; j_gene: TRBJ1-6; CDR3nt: TGTGCCAGCAGCCAAGGGTTACAGGGTTTTGGTTCACCCCTCCACTTT; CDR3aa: CASSQGLQGFGSPLHF
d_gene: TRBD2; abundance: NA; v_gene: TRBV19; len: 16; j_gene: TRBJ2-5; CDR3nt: TGTGCCAGTAGGAGAGGGACTAGCGGGGCCCAAGAGACCCAGTACTTC; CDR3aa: CASRRGTSGAQETQYF
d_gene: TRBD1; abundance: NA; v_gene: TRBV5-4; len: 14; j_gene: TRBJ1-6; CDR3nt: TGTGCCAGCAGCTTGGACAGGGGGAGTTCACCCCTCCACTTT; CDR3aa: CASSLDRGSSPLHF
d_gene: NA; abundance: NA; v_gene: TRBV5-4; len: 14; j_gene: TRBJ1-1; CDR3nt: TGTGCCAGCAGCGTGGACGGTAGGGGCTCTGAAGCTTTCTTT; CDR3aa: CASSVDGRGSEAFF
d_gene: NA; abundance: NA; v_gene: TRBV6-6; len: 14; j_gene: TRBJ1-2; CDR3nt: TGTGCCAGCAGTTACTCGTCAGGGGCCCATGGCTACACCTTC; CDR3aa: CASSYSSGAHGYTF
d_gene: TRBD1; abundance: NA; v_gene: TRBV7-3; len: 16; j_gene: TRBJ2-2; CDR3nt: TGTGCCAGCAGCTCCCGGACAGGGAAGAACACCGGGGAGCTGTTTTTT; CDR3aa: CASSSRTGKNTGELFF
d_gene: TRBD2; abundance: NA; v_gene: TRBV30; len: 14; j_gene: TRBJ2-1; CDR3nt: TGTGCCTGGAGCAAAGCGGGGGGTTACAATGAGCAGTTCTTC; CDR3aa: CAWSKAGGYNEQFF
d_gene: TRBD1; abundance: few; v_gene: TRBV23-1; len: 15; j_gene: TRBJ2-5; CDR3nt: TGCGCCAGCAGTCACCCGACAGGGTTCGAGGAGACCCAGTACTTC; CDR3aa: CASSHPTGFEETQYF
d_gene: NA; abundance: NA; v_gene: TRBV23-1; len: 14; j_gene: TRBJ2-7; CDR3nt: TGCGCCAGCAGCCAACCCCCAACCCGGTACGAGCAGTACTTC; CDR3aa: CASSQPPTRYEQYF
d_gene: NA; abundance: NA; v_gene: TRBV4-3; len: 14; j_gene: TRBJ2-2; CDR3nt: TGCGCCAGCAGCCAGGACTCTTTTGGCGGGGAGCTGTTTTTT; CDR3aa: CASSQDSFGGELFF
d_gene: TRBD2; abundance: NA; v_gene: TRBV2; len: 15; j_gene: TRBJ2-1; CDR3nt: TGTGCCAGCAATGAGTTACGAGGGAGCGGGGACCCGAAGTTCTTC; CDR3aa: CASNELRGSGDPKFF
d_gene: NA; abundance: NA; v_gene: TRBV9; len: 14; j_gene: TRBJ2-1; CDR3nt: TGTGCCAGCAGCGTAGTATCAGGGTACAATGAGCAGTTCTTC; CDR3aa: CASSVVSGYNEQFF
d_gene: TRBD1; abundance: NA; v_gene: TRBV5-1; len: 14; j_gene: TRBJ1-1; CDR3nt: TGCGCCAGCAGGGATCAGGGGGTCAACACTGAAGCTTTCTTT; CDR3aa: CASRDQGVNTEAFF
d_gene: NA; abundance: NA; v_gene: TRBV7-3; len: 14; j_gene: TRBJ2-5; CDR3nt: TGTGCCAGCAGCCCAGGGTACCCGAAAGAGACCCAGTACTTC; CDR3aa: CASSPGYPKETQYF
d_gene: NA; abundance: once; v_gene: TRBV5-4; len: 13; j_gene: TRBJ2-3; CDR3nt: TGTGCCAGCAGGCTGTGGGCCGAAGATACGCAGTATTTT; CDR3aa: CASRLWAEDTQYF
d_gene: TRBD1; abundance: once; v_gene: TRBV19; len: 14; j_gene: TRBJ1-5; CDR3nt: TGTGCCAGTAGTGTTACAGGGGGCGGCCAGCCCCAGCATTTT; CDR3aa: CASSVTGGGQPQHF
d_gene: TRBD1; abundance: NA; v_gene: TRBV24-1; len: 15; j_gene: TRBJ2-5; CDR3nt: TGTGCCACCAGTGACCCTCAGGGGGCGGGGGAGACCCAGTACTTC; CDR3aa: CATSDPQGAGETQYF
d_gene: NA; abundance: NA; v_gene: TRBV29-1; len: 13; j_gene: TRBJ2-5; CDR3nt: TGCAGCGTTTCTCGTTCGAGGGTCGAGACCCAGTACTTC; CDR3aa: CSVSRSRVETQYF
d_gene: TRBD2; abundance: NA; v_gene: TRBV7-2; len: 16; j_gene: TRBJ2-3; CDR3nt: TGTGCCAGCAGCTTAGTTTCGGGGGGGCGAGGAGATACGCAGTATTTT; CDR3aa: CASSLVSGGRGDTQYF
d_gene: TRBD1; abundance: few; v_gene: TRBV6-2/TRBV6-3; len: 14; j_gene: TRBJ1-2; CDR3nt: TGTGCCAGCAGTGATCCAGGGGGTTTCTATGGCTACACCTTC; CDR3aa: CASSDPGGFYGYTF
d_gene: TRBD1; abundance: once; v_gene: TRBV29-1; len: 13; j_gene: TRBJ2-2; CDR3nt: TGCAGCGTTACAGGGGGCGCCACCGGGGAGCTGTTTTTT; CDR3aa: CSVTGGATGELFF
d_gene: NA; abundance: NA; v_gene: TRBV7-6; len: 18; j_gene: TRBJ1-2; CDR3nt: TGTGCCAGCAGCTTAGCCCCATCCCCGGGACACCCATGGATCTCCTACACCTTC; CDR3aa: CASSLAPSPGHPWISYTF
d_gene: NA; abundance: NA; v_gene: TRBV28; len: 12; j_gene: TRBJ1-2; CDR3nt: TGTGCCAGCAGCCAGAGGTTAGAGGGCTACACCTTC; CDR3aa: CASSQRLEGYTF
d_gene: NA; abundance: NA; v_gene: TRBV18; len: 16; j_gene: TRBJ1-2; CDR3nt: TGTGCCAGCTCACCTCCATCGGCAGGGATTAACTATGGCTACACCTTC; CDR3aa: CASSPPSAGINYGYTF
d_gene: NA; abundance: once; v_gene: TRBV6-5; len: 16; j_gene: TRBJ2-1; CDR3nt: TGTGCCAGCAGTTACTCCCCACAGGATCCCTTCCATGAGCAGTTCTTC; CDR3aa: CASSYSPQDPFHEQFF
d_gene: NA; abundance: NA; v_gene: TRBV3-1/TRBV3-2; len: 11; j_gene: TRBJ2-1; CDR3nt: TGTGCCAGCAGCCAGCAGGATGAGCAGTTCTTC; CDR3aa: CASSQQDEQFF